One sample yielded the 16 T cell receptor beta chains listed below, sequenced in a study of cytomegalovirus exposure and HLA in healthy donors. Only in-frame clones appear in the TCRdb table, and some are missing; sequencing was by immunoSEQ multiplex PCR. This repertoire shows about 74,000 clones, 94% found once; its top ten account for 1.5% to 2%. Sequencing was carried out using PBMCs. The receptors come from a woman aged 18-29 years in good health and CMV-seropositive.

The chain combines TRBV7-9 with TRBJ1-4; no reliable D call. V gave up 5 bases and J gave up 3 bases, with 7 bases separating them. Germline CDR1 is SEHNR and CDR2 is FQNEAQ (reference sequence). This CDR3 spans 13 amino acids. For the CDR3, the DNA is TGTGCCAGCAGCCCGGGATCTAATGAAAAACTGTTTTTT. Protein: CASSPGSNEKLFF.

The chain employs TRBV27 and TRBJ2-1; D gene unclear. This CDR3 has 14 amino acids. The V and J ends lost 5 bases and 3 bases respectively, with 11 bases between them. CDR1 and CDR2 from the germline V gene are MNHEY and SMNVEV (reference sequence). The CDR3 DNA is TGTGCCAGCAGTGAAGTTACTGACTACAATGAGCAGTTCTTC. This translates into CASSEVTDYNEQFF.

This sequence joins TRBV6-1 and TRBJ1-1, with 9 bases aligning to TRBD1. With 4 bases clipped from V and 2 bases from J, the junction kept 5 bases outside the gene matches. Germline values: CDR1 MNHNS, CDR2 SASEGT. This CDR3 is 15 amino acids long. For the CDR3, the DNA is TGTGCCAGCAGTGGAGGGACAGGGTTTAACACTGAAGCTTTCTTT. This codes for CASSGGTGFNTEAFF.

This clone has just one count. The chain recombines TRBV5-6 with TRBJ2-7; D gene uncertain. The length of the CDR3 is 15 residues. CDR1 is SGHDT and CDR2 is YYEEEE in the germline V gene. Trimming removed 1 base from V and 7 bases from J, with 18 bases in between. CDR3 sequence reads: CASSLSQVGLREQYF. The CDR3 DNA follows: TGTGCCAGCAGCTTGTCGCAGGTCGGTCTCCGGGAGCAGTACTTC.

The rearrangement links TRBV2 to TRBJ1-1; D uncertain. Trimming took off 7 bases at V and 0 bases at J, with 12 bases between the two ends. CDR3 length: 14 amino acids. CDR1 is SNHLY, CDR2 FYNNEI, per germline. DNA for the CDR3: TGTGCCAGCAAAGCGGATTCAATGAACACTGAAGCTTTCTTT. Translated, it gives CASKADSMNTEAFF.

The CDR3 protein is CASSFSQGNKGAFF. In DNA, the CDR3 is TGTGCCAGCAGCTTTTCCCAGGGGAATAAGGGAGCTTTCTTT. V is TRBV5-6 and J is TRBJ1-1; tentatively, D is TRBD1 (6 bases). Germline V CDR1 and CDR2: SGHDT, YYEEEE. This CDR3 is 14 amino acids long. V lost 2 bases and J lost 10, with 18 bases in between.

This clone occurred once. CDR3: CASKGGRGNQPQHF. The DNA for the CDR3 is TGTGCCAGCAAAGGTGGCCGGGGGAATCAGCCCCAGCATTTT. V usage is TRBV9 and J usage is TRBJ1-5, with D tentatively TRBD1 (5 bases). CDR1 and CDR2 (germline): SGDLS, YYNGEE. V lost 6 bases to trimming and J lost 4 bases, with 14 bases between them. The length of the CDR3 is 14 residues.

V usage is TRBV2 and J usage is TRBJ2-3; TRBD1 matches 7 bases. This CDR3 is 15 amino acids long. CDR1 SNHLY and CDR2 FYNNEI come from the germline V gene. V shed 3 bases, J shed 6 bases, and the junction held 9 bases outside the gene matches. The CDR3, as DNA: TGTGCCAGCAGTGACTCGACAGGGACGGGGGATACGCAGTATTTT. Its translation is CASSDSTGTGDTQYF.

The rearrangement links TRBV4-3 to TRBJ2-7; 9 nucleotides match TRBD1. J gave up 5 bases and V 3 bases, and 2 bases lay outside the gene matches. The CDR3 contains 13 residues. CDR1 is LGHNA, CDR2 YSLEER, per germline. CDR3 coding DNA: TGCGCCAGCAGCCAGGGACAGGGCGACGAGCAGTACTTC. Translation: CASSQGQGDEQYF.

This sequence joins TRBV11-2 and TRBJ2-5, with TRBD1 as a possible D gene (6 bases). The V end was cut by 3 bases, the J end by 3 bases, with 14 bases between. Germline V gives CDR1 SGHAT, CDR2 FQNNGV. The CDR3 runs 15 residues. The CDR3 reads CASSFGWAGEETQYF. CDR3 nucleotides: TGTGCCAGCAGCTTCGGCTGGGCAGGGGAAGAGACCCAGTACTTC.

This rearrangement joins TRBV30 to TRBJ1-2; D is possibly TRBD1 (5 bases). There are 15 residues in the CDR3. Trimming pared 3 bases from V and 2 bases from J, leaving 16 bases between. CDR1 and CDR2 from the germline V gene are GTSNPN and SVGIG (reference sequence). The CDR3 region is CAWRGYGEGNYGYTF. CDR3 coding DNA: TGTGCCTGGAGAGGGTACGGGGAGGGGAACTATGGCTACACCTTC.

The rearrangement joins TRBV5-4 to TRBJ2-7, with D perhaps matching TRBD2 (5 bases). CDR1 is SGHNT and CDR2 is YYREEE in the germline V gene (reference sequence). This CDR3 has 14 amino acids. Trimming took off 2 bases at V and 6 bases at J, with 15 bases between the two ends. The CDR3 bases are TGTGCCAGCAGCTTTGGTCTTCTTGGGAGCGAGCAGTACTTC. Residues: CASSFGLLGSEQYF.

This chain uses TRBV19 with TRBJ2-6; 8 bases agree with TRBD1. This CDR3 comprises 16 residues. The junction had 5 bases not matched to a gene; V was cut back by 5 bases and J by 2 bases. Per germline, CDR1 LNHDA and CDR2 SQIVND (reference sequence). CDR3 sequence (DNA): TGTGCCAGTAGTCCACCGACAGGGGCTGGGGCCAACGTCCTGACTTTC. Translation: CASSPPTGAGANVLTF.

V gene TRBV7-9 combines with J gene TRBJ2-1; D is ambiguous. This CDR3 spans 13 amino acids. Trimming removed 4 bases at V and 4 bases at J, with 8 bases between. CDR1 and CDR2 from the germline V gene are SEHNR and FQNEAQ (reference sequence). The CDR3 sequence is CASSYDLYNEQFF. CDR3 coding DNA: TGTGCCAGCAGCTATGACTTGTACAATGAGCAGTTCTTC. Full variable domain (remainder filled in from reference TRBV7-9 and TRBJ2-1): DTGVSQNPRHKITKRGQNVTFRCDPISEHNRLYWYRQTLGQGPEFLTYFQNEAQLEKSRLLSDRFSAERPKGSFSTLEIQRTEQGDSAMYLCASSYDLYNEQFFGPGTRLTVL.

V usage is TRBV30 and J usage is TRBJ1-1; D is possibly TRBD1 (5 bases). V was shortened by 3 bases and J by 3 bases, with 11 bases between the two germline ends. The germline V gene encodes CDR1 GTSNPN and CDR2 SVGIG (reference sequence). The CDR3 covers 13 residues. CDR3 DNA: TGTGCCTGGAGGGCTGGGGGGTACACTGAAGCTTTCTTT. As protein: CAWRAGGYTEAFF.

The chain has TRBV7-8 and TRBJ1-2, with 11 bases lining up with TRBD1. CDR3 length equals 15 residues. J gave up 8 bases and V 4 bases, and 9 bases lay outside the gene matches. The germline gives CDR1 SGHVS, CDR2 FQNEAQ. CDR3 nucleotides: TGTGCCAGCAGCTCCCGGACAGGGGGCTTGAAAGGCTACACCTTC. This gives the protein CASSSRTGGLKGYTF. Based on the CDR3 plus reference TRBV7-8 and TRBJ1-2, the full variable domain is GAGVSQSPRYKVAKRGQDVALRCDPISGHVSLFWYQQALGQGPEFLTYFQNEAQLDKSGLPSDRFFAERPEGSVSTLKIQRTQQEDSAVYLCASSSRTGGLKGYTFGSGTRLTVV.